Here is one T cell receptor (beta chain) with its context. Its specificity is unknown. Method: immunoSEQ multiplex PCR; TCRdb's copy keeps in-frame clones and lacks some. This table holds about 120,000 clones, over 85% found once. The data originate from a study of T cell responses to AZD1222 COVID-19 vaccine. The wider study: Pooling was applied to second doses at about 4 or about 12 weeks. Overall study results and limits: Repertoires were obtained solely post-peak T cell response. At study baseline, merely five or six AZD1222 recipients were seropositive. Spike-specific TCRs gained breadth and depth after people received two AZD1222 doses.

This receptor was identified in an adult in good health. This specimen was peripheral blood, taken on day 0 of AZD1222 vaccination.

The CDR3 sequence is CASRFGQGVYEQYF. The CDR3 DNA reads TGTGCCAGCAGGTTCGGTCAGGGAGTCTACGAGCAGTACTTC. The chain employs TRBV7-9 and TRBJ2-7, with D perhaps being TRBD1 or TRBD2 (5 bases each). V shed 6 bases and J shed 3 bases, with 15 bases lying between them. Germline V gene lookup returns CDR1 SEHNR and CDR2 FQNEAQ (reference sequence). The CDR3 spans 14 residues.